This is a list of T cell receptor beta chains from one sample in a study of T cells in localized non-small cell lung cancer. Generated by immunoSEQ multiplex PCR, the TCRdb table keeps only in-frame clones and is missing some. The data hold 20,000 to 25,000 clones, with more than 90% observed a single time. The source material was peripheral blood, sampled before any cancer treatment. These TCRs come from a man aged 35 to 69 with stage III squamous cell lung carcinoma. The CDR3 runs from the conserved cysteine through the conserved F or W. The D gene is left open where the match is weak. Size values are once, few and many counts, or a class for expanded clones, and some rows have none.

>.|.|TRBJ2-7|TRBV4-1
CASSQADNKDYEQYF
TGCGCCAGCAGCCAAGCGGACAACAAAGATTACGAGCAGTACTTC
>.|.|TRBJ1-2|TRBV19
CASSERFPLDYGYTF
TGTGCCAGTAGTGAGCGGTTCCCCCTCGACTATGGCTACACCTTC
>.|TRBD1|TRBJ2-7|TRBV19
CASSDPGGRYEQYF
TGTGCCAGTAGTGACCCAGGGGGCCGCTACGAGCAGTACTTC
>.|.|TRBJ2-5|TRBV5-1
CASSFPAETQYF
TGCGCCAGCAGCTTCCCCGCCGAGACCCAGTACTTC
>once|TRBD1|TRBJ1-1|TRBV11-3
CASSLGQRNTEAFF
TGTGCCAGCAGCTTGGGACAGAGGAACACTGAAGCTTTCTTT
>.|.|TRBJ2-7|TRBV28
CASSRVGGSYEQYF
TGTGCCAGCAGTCGGGTAGGAGGCTCCTACGAGCAGTACTTC
>once|.|TRBJ1-5|TRBV27
CASSLGRGGQPQHF
TGTGCCAGCAGTTTAGGGAGGGGTGGGCAGCCCCAGCATTTT
>.|.|TRBJ1-2|TRBV28
CASSLGDYGYTF
TGTGCCAGCAGTTTAGGGGATTATGGCTACACCTTC
>.|TRBD1|TRBJ1-5|TRBV4-2
CASSPGTGNQPQHF
TGTGCCAGCAGCCCAGGGACAGGGAACCAGCCCCAGCATTTT
>.|TRBD1|TRBJ1-1|TRBV5-1
CASSRDRVFEAFF
TGCGCCAGCAGCCGGGACAGGGTATTTGAAGCTTTCTTT
>.|.|TRBJ1-3|TRBV6-5
CASSYSAGTRNTIYF
TGTGCCAGCAGTTACTCGGCAGGGACCCGAAACACCATATATTTT
>.|TRBD2|TRBJ2-3|TRBV5-1
CASSFASTSGGTDTQYF
TGCGCCAGCAGCTTTGCCTCGACTAGCGGGGGCACAGATACGCAGTATTTT
>.|.|TRBJ1-2|TRBV21-1
CASRKREDRDYGYTF
TGTGCCAGCAGAAAAAGAGAAGACAGGGACTATGGCTACACCTTC
>.|.|TRBJ2-3|TRBV19
CASSISLAAAPSTDTQYF
TGTGCCAGTAGTATTTCGTTGGCGGCAGCCCCTAGCACAGATACGCAGTATTTT
>.|.|TRBJ1-2|TRBV7-2
CASSYHFSTANYGYTF
TGTGCCAGCAGCTACCACTTCAGTACCGCTAACTATGGCTACACCTTC
>.|.|TRBJ2-5|TRBV27
CASSSQGQRGETQYF
TGTGCCAGCAGTTCCCAGGGGCAGAGGGGAGAGACCCAGTACTTC
>.|.|TRBJ1-4|TRBV29-1
CSATAVTNEKLFF
TGCAGCGCGACGGCAGTAACTAATGAAAAACTGTTTTTT
>.|.|TRBJ2-3|TRBV30
CAWSPGSDTQYF
TGTGCCTGGAGCCCAGGGTCAGATACGCAGTATTTT
>.|.|TRBJ2-3|TRBV7-2
CASSGLSTDTQYF
TGTGCCAGCAGCGGGCTTAGCACAGATACGCAGTATTTT
>.|.|TRBJ2-1|TRBV28
CASTLGQIGDNEQFF
TGTGCCAGCACCCTGGGGCAGATCGGGGACAATGAGCAGTTCTTC
>once|.|TRBJ1-5|TRBV5-4
CASSLGGQPPNQPQHF
TGTGCCAGCAGCTTGGGTGGACAGCCACCAAATCAGCCCCAGCATTTT
>medium-sized|TRBD1|TRBJ1-2|TRBV28
CASSLRGPGYTF
TGTGCCAGCAGTTTGAGGGGGCCAGGCTACACCTTC
>.|TRBD2|TRBJ2-5|TRBV2
CASSGLAGLQETQYF
TGTGCCAGCAGCGGACTAGCGGGGCTGCAAGAGACCCAGTACTTC
>.|TRBD1|TRBJ1-5|TRBV27
CASSGTGGKPQHF
TGTGCCAGCAGTGGGACAGGGGGTAAGCCCCAGCATTTT
>.|.|TRBJ1-1|TRBV19
CASMRGMNTEAFF
TGTGCCAGTATGAGGGGGATGAACACTGAAGCTTTCTTT
>.|.|TRBJ2-2|TRBV2
CASRSAVLTGELFF
TGTGCCAGCAGGTCAGCGGTCCTCACCGGGGAGCTGTTTTTT
>.|TRBD1|TRBJ2-1|TRBV4-3
CASSQTHNRDRGYNEQFF
TGCGCCAGCAGCCAAACCCACAACCGGGACAGGGGGTACAATGAGCAGTTCTTC
>once|.|TRBJ2-1|TRBV14
CASSQELEQFF
TGTGCCAGCAGCCAAGAGTTAGAGCAGTTCTTC
>.|.|TRBJ1-1|TRBV5-5
CASSLRPMNTEAFF
TGTGCCAGCAGCTTGAGGCCGATGAACACTGAAGCTTTCTTT
>.|.|TRBJ2-7|TRBV28
CASSSSTTYEQYF
TGTGCCAGCAGTTCCAGCACTACCTACGAGCAGTACTTC
>once|.|TRBJ1-1|TRBV9
CASSQNSDTEAFF
TGTGCCAGCAGTCAGAATTCCGACACTGAAGCTTTCTTT
>.|.|TRBJ2-2|TRBV6-6
CASNQGRNTGELFF
TGTGCCAGCAACCAGGGCAGGAACACCGGGGAGCTGTTTTTT
>.|.|TRBJ2-2|TRBV5-1
CASSRQTNTGELFF
TGCGCCAGCAGTCGGCAGACGAACACCGGGGAGCTGTTTTTT
>.|TRBD2|TRBJ2-3|TRBV18
CASSPSGGSTDTQYF
TGTGCCAGCTCACCTTCGGGGGGGAGCACAGATACGCAGTATTTT
>once|TRBD2|TRBJ2-1|TRBV5-1
CASSLLTSGRSNEQFF
TGCGCCAGCAGCTTACTAACTAGCGGGAGGAGCAATGAGCAGTTCTTC
>.|.|TRBJ1-2|TRBV28
CASSPQAGGYTF
TGTGCCAGCAGTCCCCAGGCGGGGGGCTACACCTTC
>.|.|TRBJ2-5|TRBV5-4
CASSLETGAPEETQYF
TGTGCCAGCAGCTTGGAGACGGGGGCCCCTGAAGAGACCCAGTACTTC
>once|.|TRBJ1-5|TRBV28
CASSFRARRYALQPQHF
TGTGCCAGCAGTTTCCGCGCGCGCCGGTATGCGCTTCAGCCCCAGCATTTT
>few|.|TRBJ1-2|TRBV27
CASTPLGYPREGYTF
TGTGCCAGCACCCCCCTTGGCTACCCTCGGGAGGGCTACACCTTC
>.|TRBD1|TRBJ2-5|TRBV5-1
CASSSDRGLGETQYF
TGCGCCAGCAGCTCTGACAGGGGGCTCGGGGAGACCCAGTACTTC
>.|.|TRBJ1-2|TRBV6-5
CASSSQGMGGYTF
TGTGCCAGCAGTTCACAGGGAATGGGGGGCTACACCTTC
>.|.|TRBJ1-1|TRBV7-8
CASSLARMLGHTEAFF
TGTGCCAGCAGCTTAGCTCGTATGTTAGGGCACACTGAAGCTTTCTTT